These 32 T cell receptor beta chains share one sample of origin, sequenced in a study of tumor and adjacent non-tumor tissue in lung cancer. Three rounds of nested PCR, following a modified ARM-PCR protocol, produced the TCRbeta library. TCRdb recomputed calls from the multiplex PCR reads with MiXCR, one row per CDR3 protein. The data show 80,000 to 130,000 distinct CDR3 sequences, approximately 65% seen once. RNA was extracted from bulk tissue without any cell sorting. Distant lung tissue was collected more than 3 cm away from the tumor edge. Sequenced: distant non-tumor lung tissue. These receptors all stem from a man aged 25 to 45 with non-small cell lung cancer.

This clonotype was seen repeatedly, ten times or more. This chain joins TRBV12-3 or TRBV12-4 and TRBJ2-1, with 14 bases that match TRBD2. V dropped 4 bases and J dropped 2; count of bases not matched to a gene: 7. The CDR3 is 18 amino acids. CDR3 amino acids: CASSWTSGGIGTYNEQFF. Here the CDR3 DNA reads TGTGCCAGCAGTTGGACTAGCGGGGGGATTGGGACCTACAATGAGCAGTTCTTC.

A word on this clonotype: With a much larger clone just one base away, this may be a read error. The CDR3 DNA sequence: TGTGTCAGCAGTCACGGACTAGCCACTGAGCAGTTCTTC. It translates to CVSSHGLATEQFF. The rearrangement links TRBV6-6 to TRBJ2-1; TRBD2 matches 8 bases. The germline CDR1 and CDR2 sequences are MNHNY and SVGAGI (reference sequence). This CDR3 has 13 residues.

This clonotype was seen only a few times. A much larger clone sits a single nucleotide away, making a read error possible. This sequence joins TRBV12-3 or TRBV12-4 and TRBJ2-7, with TRBD1 identical over 11 bases. The CDR3 extends over 14 amino acids. The CDR3 spells CASRGQGARHELYF. The CDR3 DNA is TGTGCCAGCAGAGGACAGGGGGCGCGCCACGAGCTGTACTTC.

A note on this clonotype: This may be a read error, as it is one base from a much larger clone. The chain recombines TRBV6-5 with TRBJ1-2, with 8 bases that match TRBD1. CDR1 and CDR2 from the germline V gene are MNHEY and SVGAGI. The J segment lost 10 bases and the V segment lost 2 bases, leaving 9 bases of the junction unmatched. This CDR3 comprises 14 residues. CDR3 sequence reads: CASSYGQGQVDYTF. Written as DNA, the CDR3 is TGTGCCAGCAGTTACGGACAGGGCCAAGTAGACTACACCTTC.

This chain joins TRBV19 and TRBJ1-5; D perhaps matches TRBD1 (5 bases). This CDR3 is 15 amino acids long. The V gene's germline CDR1 is LNHDA and CDR2 SQIVND (reference sequence). V lost 3 bases and J 3 bases, leaving 12 bases between the germline ends. CDR3 in DNA: TGTGCCAGTAGTATCAGGGATATGGACAATCAGCCCCAGCATTTT. This encodes CASSIRDMDNQPQHF.

Comment on this clonotype: Being one base from a much bigger clone, this may be a read error. This rearrangement joins TRBV20-1 to TRBJ2-3; no clear D gene. CDR1 and CDR2 from the germline V gene are DFQATT and SNEGSKA (reference sequence). This CDR3 spans 13 amino acids. The CDR3: CSAAPPRTDTEYF. For the CDR3, the DNA is TGCAGTGCTGCCCCCCCCCGCACAGATACGGAGTATTTT.

Of note for this clonotype: This could be a read error, since a much larger clone is one nucleotide away. The chain combines TRBV6-2 or TRBV6-3 with TRBJ2-1; D call uncertain. CDR3 length: 11 amino acids. CDR1 and CDR2 from the germline V gene are MNHEY and SVGEGT. The DNA of the CDR3 is TGTGCCACCAGTTACCGGACTGAGCAGTTCTTC. Protein product: CATSYRTEQFF.

The chain employs TRBV12-3 or TRBV12-4 and TRBJ2-5, with a possible D match to TRBD2 (5 bases). This CDR3 contains 15 residues. V lost 0 bases to trimming and J lost 13 bases, with 21 bases between them. The CDR3 nucleotides read TGTGCCAGCAGTTTAGCGGCGGCGGGCCAAGAGATCCGGTACTTC. As protein: CASSLAAAGQEIRYF.

Details on this clonotype: This may stem from a read error, because a much larger clone lies one nucleotide away. The gene calls are TRBV11-2 and TRBJ1-1; D perhaps matches TRBD1 (6 bases). The CDR3 consists of 15 residues. Germline V gene sequence: CDR1 SGHAT, CDR2 FQNNGV. The CDR3 spells CTSSNVGGGGTEAFF. In nucleotides, the CDR3 is TGTACCAGCAGCAATGTGGGGGGCGGTGGCACTGAAGCTTTCTTT.

As concerns this clonotype: One junction end does not reproduce the germline sequence, and a read error may be involved. The chain recombines TRBV11-3 with TRBJ2-5; 7 positions agree with TRBD1. Germline CDR1 reads SGHNT; CDR2 reads YENEEA. The CDR3 is made up of 15 amino acids. The CDR3 is CASSSTGQDKEIQYF. The DNA for the CDR3 is TGTGCCAGCAGCTCTACCGGACAGGACAAAGAGATCCAGTACTTC.

This clonotype was counted many times. This chain links TRBV5-5 with TRBJ1-1; D is unclear. The CDR3 runs to 14 residues. Trimming took 4 bases from V and 0 from J, leaving 10 bases between them. Germline values: CDR1 SGHKS, CDR2 YYEKEE (reference sequence). CDR3 amino acids: CASSPASMNTEAFF. The CDR3, as DNA: TGTGCCAGCAGCCCCGCGAGCATGAACACTGAAGCTTTCTTT. Together with reference TRBV5-5 and TRBJ1-1, the CDR3 gives the full variable domain: DAGVTQSPTHLIKTRGQQVTLRCSPISGHKSVSWYQQVLGQGPQFIFQYYEKEERGRGNFPDRFSARQFPNYSSELNVNALLLGDSALYLCASSPASMNTEAFFGQGTRLTVV.

As for this clonotype: In this CDR3 the conserved last residue, phenylalanine or tryptophan, is missing, so a read error is likely. This chain links TRBV20-1 with TRBJ2-1, with TRBD2 matching 7 bases. Germline trimming cut 6 bases from V and 8 bases from J; bases unmatched to any gene: 16. The germline gives CDR1 DFQATT, CDR2 SNEGSKA (reference sequence). This CDR3 contains 15 residues. The CDR3 spells CSAPTGTNVLHEQFY. CDR3 nucleotide sequence: TGCAGTGCCCCGACGGGGACTAACGTTCTCCATGAGCAGTTCTAC.

Note on this clonotype: A read error is possible here, since a much larger clone lies one base away. The J gene is TRBJ2-6, the V gene TRBV6-5; a possible D gene is TRBD2 (5 bases). The V gene lost 2 bases and the J gene lost 2 bases, with 10 bases spanning the gap. Per germline, CDR1 MNHEY and CDR2 SVGAGI. The CDR3 consists of 16 residues. The CDR3 spells CASSYGLGTGANVLTF. In nucleotides, the CDR3 is TGTGCCAGCAGTTACGGACTTGGGACTGGGGCCAACGTCCTGACTTTC.

A remark on this clonotype: With a much larger clone just one base away, this may be a read error. The chain is built from TRBV20-1 and TRBJ2-5; D uncertain. From germline, CDR1 is DFQATT and CDR2 SNEGSKA (reference sequence). CDR3 length equals 13 residues. Trimming removed 6 bases at V and 3 bases at J, with 14 bases between. The chain's CDR3 is CSATEVGKETQYF. The CDR3 bases are TGCAGTGCAACAGAGGTGGGGAAAGAGACCCAGTACTTC.

The CDR3: CASSSLGRTDTQYF. In DNA, the CDR3 is TGTGCCAGCAGCTCGCTGGGACGCACAGATACGCAGTATTTT. This chain joins TRBV11-2 and TRBJ2-3; D possibly uses TRBD1 or TRBD2 (5 bases each). Germline-derived CDR1 and CDR2 are SGHAT and FQNNGV. The CDR3 is made up of 14 amino acids. V lost 4 bases and J 1 base, leaving 9 bases between the germline ends.

Comments on this clonotype: A much larger clone lies a single base off, so this may be a read error. This chain connects TRBV6-5 to TRBJ1-3, with a possible D match to TRBD1 (6 bases). The CDR3 length is 14 residues. CDR1 and CDR2 from the germline V gene are MNHEY and SVGAGI. The CDR3 region is CASSRRGHGNTVYF. In DNA, the CDR3 is TGTGCCAGCAGCCGCAGGGGCCACGGAAACACCGTATATTTT.

Of note for this clonotype: Just one base apart from a much larger clone, this may be a read error. CDR3 sequence reads: CSASRDSHEQYF. CDR3 coding DNA: TGCAGTGCCTCACGGGACTCCCACGAGCAGTACTTC. V usage is TRBV20-1 and J usage is TRBJ2-7, with a tentative D call TRBD2 (6 bases). The germline V gene encodes CDR1 DFQATT and CDR2 SNEGSKA (reference sequence). The length of the CDR3 is 12 residues.

V gene TRBV11-2 combines with J gene TRBJ2-2; D is unresolved. V lost 6 bases, J lost 2 bases, and 16 bases lay in between. Germline-derived CDR1 and CDR2 are SGHAT and FQNNGV. The CDR3 has 16 residues. The CDR3 loop reads CASSPGSGINTGELFF. The DNA for the CDR3 is TGTGCCAGCAGTCCCGGGTCAGGAATAAACACCGGGGAGCTGTTTTTT.

This clonotype was recorded at least ten times. This chain joins TRBV5-6 and TRBJ2-2; D is unclear. Trimming removed 4 bases from V and 7 bases from J, with 8 bases in between. CDR3 length equals 12 residues. Germline V lookup: CDR1 SGHDT, CDR2 YYEEEE. The CDR3 spells CASSRYNGELFF. Here the CDR3 DNA reads TGTGCCAGCAGCCGTTATAACGGGGAGCTGTTTTTT.

A word on this clonotype: The conserved closing phenylalanine or tryptophan is absent in this CDR3, likely reflecting a read error. This rearrangement joins TRBV6-6 to TRBJ1-2; D might be TRBD1 (6 bases). CDR3 length: 15 residues. The germline V gene has CDR1 MNHNY and CDR2 SVGAGI (reference sequence). The CDR3 is CANSSETAGEGGYTL. Here the CDR3 DNA reads TGTGCCAACAGTTCCGAAACCGCAGGGGAGGGAGGCTACACCTTA.

This clonotype was picked up one time. Germline and junction disagree at one end, which may indicate a read error. The gene calls are TRBV11-2 and TRBJ1-2; 10 bases fit TRBD1. This CDR3 contains 15 residues. The V gene's germline CDR1 is SGHAT and CDR2 FQNNGV. CDR3 residues: CTSSFRTGGLYGYTF. DNA for the CDR3: TGTACCAGCAGCTTCCGGACAGGGGGTCTCTATGGCTACACCTTC.

This clonotype came up once. A read error may produce the germline difference seen at one junction end. This chain uses TRBV29-1 with TRBJ2-7; TRBD1 aligns across 7 bases. CDR3 length: 15 amino acids. Germline CDR1 and CDR2: SQVTM and ANQGSEA. This CDR3 is CSVSMDRINSYDQYF. CDR3 coding DNA: TGCAGCGTCTCAATGGACAGGATCAACTCCTACGATCAGTACTTC.

Only one count was recorded for this clonotype. The chain employs TRBV12-3 or TRBV12-4 and TRBJ2-2, with D unresolved. The CDR3 spans 11 residues. CDR3: CAGTTFGELFF. For the CDR3, the DNA is TGTGCTGGCACTACATTCGGGGAGCTGTTTTTT.

With respect to this clonotype: One junction end does not reproduce the germline sequence, and a read error may be involved. This chain connects TRBV4-1 to TRBJ1-2; D uncertain. The germline CDR1 and CDR2 sequences are MGHRA and YSYEKL. This CDR3 has 15 amino acids. This chain's CDR3 is CATSPTESFNYGRTF. The CDR3 bases are TGCGCCACCAGCCCAACAGAGTCTTTTAACTATGGCCGCACCTTC.

For this clonotype: Germline is not matched at one junction end, which may reflect a read error. The chain uses TRBV5-4 and TRBJ1-2; D gene ambiguous. Germline loops: CDR1 SGHNT, CDR2 YYREEE (reference sequence). This CDR3 has 15 amino acids. As DNA, the CDR3 is TGTACCAGCAGCTCAACCACCGGAACGAGCTATGGCTACACCTTC. Its protein product is CTSSSTTGTSYGYTF.

A word on this clonotype: At one end, the junction sequence differs from germline, possibly due to a read error. This rearrangement joins TRBV29-1 to TRBJ2-1; the D call may be TRBD1 or TRBD2 (5 bases each). CDR3 length equals 13 residues. The germline V gene has CDR1 SQVTM and CDR2 ANQGSEA. The CDR3 sequence is CSVEGPGYNERFF. Written as DNA, the CDR3 is TGCAGCGTTGAGGGACCCGGCTACAATGAGCGGTTCTTC.

V usage is TRBV6-2 or TRBV6-3 and J usage is TRBJ2-7; 7 nucleotides agree with TRBD1. With 0 bases clipped from V and 2 bases from J, the junction kept 13 bases outside the gene matches. Germline CDR1 reads MNHEY; CDR2 reads SVGEGT. The CDR3 is 18 residues long. The CDR3 DNA is TGTGCCAGCAGTTACTCATATCGACGGGGACAGATGACCTACGAGCAGTACTTC. Amino acid sequence: CASSYSYRRGQMTYEQYF.

Remarks on this clonotype: The junction departs from the called germline gene at one end, perhaps through a read error. This chain joins TRBV4-2 and TRBJ1-1; D is uncertain. The CDR3 runs to 14 residues. CDR1 LGHNA and CDR2 YNFKEQ come from the germline V gene. This CDR3 reads CASGQERRTREAFF. The CDR3 DNA follows: TGTGCCAGCGGCCAAGAACGCCGTACACGTGAAGCTTTCTTT.

In the case of this clonotype: The junction differs from germline at one of its ends, possibly a read error. The rearrangement joins TRBV6-2 or TRBV6-3 to TRBJ2-6; perhaps TRBD1 as D (5 bases). There are 17 residues in the CDR3. Germline V gene lookup returns CDR1 MNHEY and CDR2 SVGEGT. CDR3 DNA: TGTACCAGCAGGCTCCTAACAGGCTACTCTGGGGCCAACGTCCTGACTTTC. It encodes CTSRLLTGYSGANVLTF.

This clonotype was seen only a few times. CDR3: CSALGLAGVGDTQYF. The CDR3 DNA reads as TGCAGTGCTTTGGGACTAGCGGGGGTAGGAGATACGCAGTATTTT. The chain uses TRBV20-1 and TRBJ2-3, with 14 bases lining up with TRBD2. V trimming: 5 bases; J trimming: 5 bases; junction bases outside the gene matches: 6. There are 15 residues in the CDR3. Germline V gives CDR1 DFQATT, CDR2 SNEGSKA (reference sequence).

The table lists this clonotype with a count of one. The chain recombines TRBV29-1 with TRBJ2-1, with D unresolved. Germline V gene sequence: CDR1 SQVTM, CDR2 ANQGSEA. This CDR3 is built from 10 residues. Trimming left V 7 bases short and J 8 bases short, with 9 bases between. CDR3 residues: CSAAVYEQFF. The CDR3 region has the DNA TGCAGCGCCGCGGTCTATGAGCAGTTCTTC.

As concerns this clonotype: One end of the junction is discordant with germline, which a read error may explain. This chain links TRBV11-2 with TRBJ1-4; possibly TRBD1 for D (6 bases). Germline V gene sequence: CDR1 SGHAT, CDR2 FQNNGV. This CDR3 is 14 amino acids long. The CDR3 spells CTSNLDRGGGKLFF. The CDR3 region has the DNA TGTACCAGCAACTTAGATAGAGGGGGAGGAAAACTGTTTTTT.